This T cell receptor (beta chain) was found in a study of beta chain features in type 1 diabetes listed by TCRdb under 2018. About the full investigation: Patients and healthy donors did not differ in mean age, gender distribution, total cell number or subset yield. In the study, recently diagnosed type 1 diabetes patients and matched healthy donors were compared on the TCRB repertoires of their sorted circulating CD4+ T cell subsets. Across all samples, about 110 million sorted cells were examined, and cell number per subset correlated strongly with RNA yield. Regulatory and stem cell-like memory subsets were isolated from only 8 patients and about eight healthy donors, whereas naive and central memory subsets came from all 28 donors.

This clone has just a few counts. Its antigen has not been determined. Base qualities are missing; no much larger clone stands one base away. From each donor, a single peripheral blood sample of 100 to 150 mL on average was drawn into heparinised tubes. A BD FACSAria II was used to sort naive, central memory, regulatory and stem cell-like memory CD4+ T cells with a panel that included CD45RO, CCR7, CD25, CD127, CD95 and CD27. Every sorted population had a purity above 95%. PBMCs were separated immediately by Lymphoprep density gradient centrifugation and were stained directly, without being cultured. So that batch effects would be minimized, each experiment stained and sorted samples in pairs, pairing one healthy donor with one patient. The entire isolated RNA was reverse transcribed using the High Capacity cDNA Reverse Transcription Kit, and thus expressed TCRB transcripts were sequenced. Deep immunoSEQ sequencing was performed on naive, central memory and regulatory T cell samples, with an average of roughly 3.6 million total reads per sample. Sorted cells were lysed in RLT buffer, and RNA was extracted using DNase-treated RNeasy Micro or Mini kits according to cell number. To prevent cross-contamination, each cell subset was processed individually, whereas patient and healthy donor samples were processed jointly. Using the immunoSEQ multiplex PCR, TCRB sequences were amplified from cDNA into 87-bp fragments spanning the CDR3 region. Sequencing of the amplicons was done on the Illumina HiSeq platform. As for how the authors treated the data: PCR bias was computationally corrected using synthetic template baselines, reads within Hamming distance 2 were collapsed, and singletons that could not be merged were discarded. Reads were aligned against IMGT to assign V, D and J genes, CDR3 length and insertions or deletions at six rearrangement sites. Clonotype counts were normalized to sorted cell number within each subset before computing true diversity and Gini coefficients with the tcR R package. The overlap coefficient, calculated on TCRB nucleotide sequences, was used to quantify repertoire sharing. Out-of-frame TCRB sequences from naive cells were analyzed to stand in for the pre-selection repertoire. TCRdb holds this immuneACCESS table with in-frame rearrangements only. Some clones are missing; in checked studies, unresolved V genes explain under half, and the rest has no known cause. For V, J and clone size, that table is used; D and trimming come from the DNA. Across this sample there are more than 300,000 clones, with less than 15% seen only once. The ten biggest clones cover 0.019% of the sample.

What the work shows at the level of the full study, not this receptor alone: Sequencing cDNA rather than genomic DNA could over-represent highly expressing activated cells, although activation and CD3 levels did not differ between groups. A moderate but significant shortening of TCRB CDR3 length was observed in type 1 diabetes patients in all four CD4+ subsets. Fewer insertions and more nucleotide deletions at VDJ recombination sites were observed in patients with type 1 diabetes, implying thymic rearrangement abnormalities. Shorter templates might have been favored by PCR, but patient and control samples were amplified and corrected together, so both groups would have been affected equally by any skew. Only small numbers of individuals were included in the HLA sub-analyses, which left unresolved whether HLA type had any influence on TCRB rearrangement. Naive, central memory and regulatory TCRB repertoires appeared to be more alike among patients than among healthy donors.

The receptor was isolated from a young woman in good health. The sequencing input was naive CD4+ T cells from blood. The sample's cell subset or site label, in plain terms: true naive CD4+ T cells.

The CDR3 has the sequence CASSLSGRETQYF. At the DNA level, the sequence is TGTGCCAGCAGCCTTAGCGGGAGGGAGACCCAGTACTTC. The V and J segments used are TRBV7-9 and TRBJ2-5, and 10 junctional nucleotides match TRBD2. Relative to germline, V is missing 5 bases and J is missing 5 bases, with 2 bases of the junction outside any gene match. CDR3 length: 13 amino acids, cysteine to phenylalanine. The retained sequence is limited to the CDR3, 39 bases, with the frame set at the first base. CDR1 and CDR2 were assigned from the germline V gene (reference sequence) as SEHNR and FQNEAQ.